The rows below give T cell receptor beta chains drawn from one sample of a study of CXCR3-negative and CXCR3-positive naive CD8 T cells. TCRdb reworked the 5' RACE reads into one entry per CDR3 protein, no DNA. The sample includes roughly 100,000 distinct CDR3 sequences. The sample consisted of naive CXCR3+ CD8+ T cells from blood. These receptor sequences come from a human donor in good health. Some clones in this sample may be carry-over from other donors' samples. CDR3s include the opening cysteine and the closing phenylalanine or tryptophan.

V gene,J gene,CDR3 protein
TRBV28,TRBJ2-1,CASSDRIAAFGEQFF
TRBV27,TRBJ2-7,CASSSGPFYEQYF
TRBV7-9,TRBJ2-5,CASASQMEETQYF
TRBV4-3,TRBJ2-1,CASSQGTGGGHNEQFF
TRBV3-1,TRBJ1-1,CASSQGFREEAFF
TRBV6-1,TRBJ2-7,CASSEGTGLFSYEQYF
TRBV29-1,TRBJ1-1,CSVDFRDLNTEAFF
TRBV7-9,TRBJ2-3,CASSPRDSGGVSDTQYF
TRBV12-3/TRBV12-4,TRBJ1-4,CASSGPNEKLFF
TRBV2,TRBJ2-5,CASSLNRAPGETQYF
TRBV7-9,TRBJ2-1,CASSPKDRVDNEQFF
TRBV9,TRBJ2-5,CASSHPGLAGGETQYF
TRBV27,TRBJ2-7,CASSLSRDYEQYF
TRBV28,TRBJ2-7,CASTRLAGGEQYF
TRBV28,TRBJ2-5,CATGTSVLTSGRAGETQYF
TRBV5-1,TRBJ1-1,CASRDGQGLFTEAFF
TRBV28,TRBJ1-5,CASSLKQRNQPQHF
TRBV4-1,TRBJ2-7,CASSQDSGPSYEQYF